Below, 19 T cell receptor beta chains from the same sample are listed, as sequenced in a study of beta chain features in type 1 diabetes. All of the isolated RNA was reverse transcribed, so expressed TCRB transcripts were sequenced. The protocol was immunoSEQ multiplex PCR, while the TCRdb copy is restricted to in-frame clones and leaves out a portion. Here the sample spans fewer than 900,000 clones, 17% being singletons. The source material was naive CD4+ T cells from blood. The source of these receptors is a woman aged 18-29 years in good health.

This clone was counted between two and nine times. Within the sample, other DNA sequences also encode this same CDR3. The chain is built from TRBV7-9 and TRBJ2-3; D possibly corresponds to TRBD1 (5 bases). V was shortened by 1 base and J by 0 bases, with 5 bases between the two germline ends. The CDR3 loop spans 14 amino acids. CDR1 is SEHNR and CDR2 is FQNEAQ in the germline V gene (reference sequence). CDR3 amino acids: CASSLGQSTDTQYF. The CDR3, as DNA: TGTGCCAGCAGCTTAGGACAGAGCACAGATACGCAGTATTTT.

This chain connects TRBV6-6 to TRBJ1-1; a weak D match, TRBD1 (5 bases). CDR3 size: 13 residues. Trimming removed 8 bases at V and 4 bases at J, with 14 bases between. Germline assignment: CDR1 MNHNY and CDR2 SVGAGI (reference sequence). The CDR3 reads CASQEFGGTEAFF. In DNA, the CDR3 is TGTGCCAGCCAAGAGTTCGGGGGCACTGAAGCTTTCTTT.

V is TRBV7-2 and J is TRBJ2-6, with 10 nucleotides matching TRBD2. Germline values: CDR1 SGHTA, CDR2 FQGNSA. The CDR3 has 18 amino acids. Losses at the gene ends were 0 bases for V and 2 bases for J; bases not matched to a gene: 4. The CDR3 bases are TGTGCCAGCAGCTTAGCCTATCTAGCGGGGGCTGGGGCCAACGTCCTGACTTTC. Its protein is CASSLAYLAGAGANVLTF.

The V and J genes are TRBV9 and TRBJ2-1; D may be TRBD1 (6 bases). There are 13 residues in the CDR3. V gave up 4 bases and J gave up 5 bases, with 10 bases separating them. Germline loops: CDR1 SGDLS, CDR2 YYNGEE. Here the CDR3 DNA reads TGTGCCAGCAGCCCCCGGGACAACAATGAGCAGTTCTTC. Protein: CASSPRDNNEQFF.

Concerning this clone: The limits of the CDR3 on the DNA are not certain, so only TCRdb's listed CDR3 is given. The J gene is TRBJ2-2, the V gene TRBV28; TRBD2 is the table's D call, not checked against the DNA. The germline CDR1 and CDR2 sequences are MDHEN and SYDVKM. The CDR3 is 17 amino acids long, termini counted. The CDR3 sequence is CASSLCLSGRVTGSCFF.

This clone was counted between two and nine times. This chain links TRBV2 with TRBJ1-1, with 8 bases fitting TRBD1. CDR1 SNHLY and CDR2 FYNNEI come from the germline V gene. The CDR3 runs to 13 residues. V shed 6 bases and J 5 bases; nucleotides not matched to a gene: 5. The CDR3: CASRGTGGTEAFF. The CDR3, as DNA: TGTGCCAGCAGGGGTACAGGGGGAACTGAAGCTTTCTTT.

The genes are TRBV7-2 and TRBJ2-6; D might be TRBD1 (7 bases). The CDR3 length is 18 residues. The germline V and J ends were trimmed by 6 bases and 2 bases, with 20 bases remaining between them. Germline-derived CDR1 and CDR2 are SGHTA and FQGNSA. The CDR3 nucleotides read TGTGCCAGCAGACCCTGGGCAGGGGGGATGGCTGGGGCCAACGTCCTGACTTTC. Protein product: CASRPWAGGMAGANVLTF.

The chain links TRBV10-3 to TRBJ2-1; TRBD1 aligns across 7 bases. The CDR3 contains 16 residues. CDR1 is ENHRY, CDR2 SYGVKD, per germline. The trim removed 5 bases at V and 4 bases at J, leaving 11 bases unmatched. The CDR3 region has the DNA TGTGCCATCAGTCGGGTCGGGGACAGCCTATACAATGAGCAGTTCTTC. Protein: CAISRVGDSLYNEQFF.

This chain connects TRBV4-1 to TRBJ2-3, with 11 bases identical to TRBD2. J was trimmed by 7 bases and V by 3 bases; bases with no gene match: 12. Germline V lookup: CDR1 MGHRA, CDR2 YSYEKL. The CDR3 covers 17 residues. CDR3: CASSQLGLADSGNTQYF. The CDR3 coding sequence is TGCGCCAGCAGCCAGCTGGGACTAGCGGACTCTGGAAATACGCAGTATTTT.

This clone has more than one count but fewer than ten. V usage is TRBV6-4 and J usage is TRBJ2-1, with 14 nucleotides matching TRBD2. With V trimmed by 5 bases and J by 7 bases, 4 bases remained unmatched. CDR3 size: 15 residues. The germline V gene has CDR1 MRHNA and CDR2 SNTAGT. The CDR3 loop is CASSPGTSGRNEQFF. The CDR3, as DNA: TGTGCCAGCAGTCCTGGGACTAGCGGGAGAAATGAGCAGTTCTTC.

This clone was seen more than once but under ten times. CDR3 bases: TGCGCCAGCAGCTTTGGGCGTGTGGGGGAGACCCAGTACTTC. This gives the protein CASSFGRVGETQYF. The V call is TRBV5-1, the J call TRBJ2-5, with no clear D. CDR1 is SGHRS, CDR2 YFSETQ, per germline. Trimming shortened V by 2 bases and J by 5 bases, and 13 bases separated the two germline ends. The CDR3 has 14 amino acids.

This clone was counted only a few times. This chain uses TRBV5-1 with TRBJ2-2; possibly TRBD2 for D (5 bases). The CDR3 is 14 amino acids. The germline V gene encodes CDR1 SGHRS and CDR2 YFSETQ. V lost 2 bases to trimming and J lost 7 bases, with 12 bases between them. The CDR3 spells CASSLSRTHGELFF. CDR3 bases: TGCGCCAGCAGCTTAAGCCGGACTCACGGGGAGCTGTTTTTT.

The chain joins TRBV7-9 to TRBJ2-7; D ambiguous. The CDR3 contains 13 residues. The germline V and J ends were trimmed by 1 base and 3 bases, with 7 bases remaining between them. Germline values: CDR1 SEHNR, CDR2 FQNEAQ (reference sequence). CDR3 in amino acids: CASSLDWYYEQYF. The CDR3 nucleotides are TGTGCCAGCAGCTTAGATTGGTACTACGAGCAGTACTTC.

This clone was seen more than once but under ten times. The chain recombines TRBV9 with TRBJ2-1; TRBD2 matches at 11 bases. V lost 4 bases, J lost 8 bases, and 8 bases stayed unmatched. CDR1 SGDLS and CDR2 YYNGEE come from the germline V gene. This CDR3 is 15 amino acids long. CDR3 sequence: CASSPLGTSGDEQFF. CDR3 nucleotides: TGTGCCAGCAGCCCTCTTGGGACTAGCGGCGATGAGCAGTTCTTC.

The rearrangement joins TRBV4-2 to TRBJ1-5; D is unresolved. This CDR3 has 16 residues. Between the trimmed V and J ends, which lost 0 bases and 2 bases, there was a span of 11 bases. Per germline, CDR1 LGHNA and CDR2 YNFKEQ. The CDR3, as DNA: TGTGCCAGCAGCCAAGATCTCGGTTATGGCAATCAGCCCCAGCATTTT. Its protein is CASSQDLGYGNQPQHF.

This rearrangement joins TRBV6-6 to TRBJ1-1, with a possible D match to TRBD1 (6 bases). Trimming shortened V by 5 bases and J by 0 bases, and 7 bases separated the two germline ends. The V gene's germline CDR1 is MNHNY and CDR2 SVGAGI (reference sequence). The CDR3 has 13 residues. This CDR3 reads CASSRTVNTEAFF. In DNA form, the CDR3 reads TGTGCCAGCAGTAGGACAGTGAACACTGAAGCTTTCTTT.

This clone has more than one count but fewer than ten. In nucleotides, the CDR3 is TGTGCCAGCAGTTACACCCGGGCCTCCGTCTATGGCTACACCTTC. It is translated as CASSYTRASVYGYTF. The chain links TRBV6-5 to TRBJ1-2; the D is unclear. Trimming cost V 2 bases and J 4 bases, with 14 bases left between them. The CDR3 totals 15 residues. The germline V gene encodes CDR1 MNHEY and CDR2 SVGAGI.

This clone has only a few counts. V and J are TRBV6-5 and TRBJ2-7; TRBD1 matches 9 bases. Germline CDR1 reads MNHEY; CDR2 reads SVGAGI. The CDR3 has 15 residues. J was trimmed by 7 bases and V by 0 bases; bases with no gene match: 7. For the CDR3, the DNA is TGTGCCAGCAGTTACTCCCCAGGGACAGGGAGAGAGCAGTACTTC. Translating gives CASSYSPGTGREQYF.

The rearrangement uses TRBV7-9 and TRBJ2-1; 7 bases map to TRBD2. There are 14 residues in the CDR3. The V segment lost 1 base and the J segment 3 bases; nucleotides outside the gene matches: 0. Germline V lookup: CDR1 SEHNR, CDR2 FQNEAQ (reference sequence). In DNA form, the CDR3 reads TGTGCCAGCAGCTTAGGCGGGAGCTACAATGAGCAGTTCTTC. This encodes CASSLGGSYNEQFF.